Listed below are T cell receptor beta chains from one sample, sequenced in a study of cytomegalovirus exposure and HLA in healthy donors. Data came from immunoSEQ multiplex PCR; TCRdb stores just in-frame clones and leaves some out. The sample comprises about 200,000 clones, roughly 80% of which are singletons, and around 16% rests with the top ten. Sequencing used PBMCs. These receptors all stem from a man aged 40-49 years in good health and CMV-seronegative. Both conserved end residues are trimmed from each CDR3. Fields, in order: J gene, V gene, CDR3 length, CDR3 protein.

TRBJ1-1	TRBV27	13	ASSLSNRGNTEAF
TRBJ2-2	TRBV28	11	ASRGTTTGELF
TRBJ1-1	TRBV29-1	12	SAGLGQRNTEAF
TRBJ1-1	TRBV6-5	13	ASRAPGTGGTEAF
TRBJ2-5	TRBV6-5	12	ASSWTGDGETQY
TRBJ2-1	TRBV7-3	11	ASSLASYNEQF
TRBJ1-4	TRBV7-9	14	ASSLGDREMNEKLF
TRBJ1-2	TRBV5-6	12	ASSLVGEDSGYT
TRBJ1-4	TRBV19	11	ASKGQGFEKLF
TRBJ2-7	TRBV28	12	ASSLRGATYEQY
TRBJ1-4	TRBV28	13	ASSHGQGSQEKLF
TRBJ1-2	TRBV29-1	15	SAYLRHRGPLGGGYT
TRBJ2-1	TRBV9	15	ASSAFGTGVSYNEQF
TRBJ2-7	TRBV7-6	14	ASSLDGGRPTGGQY
TRBJ2-1	TRBV2	12	ASSDLSSNNEQF
TRBJ2-7	TRBV5-1	12	ASSSGQGAGEQY
TRBJ2-1	TRBV7-3	13	ASSLGTGLYNEQF
TRBJ2-7	TRBV30	11	AWILDRGDEQY
TRBJ2-1	TRBV6-5	11	ASSYSNYNEQF
TRBJ1-2	TRBV7-5	13	VRSPDRKSLYGYT
TRBJ2-5	TRBV2	13	ASSGTSGGAKTQY
TRBJ2-7	TRBV30	10	AWSISLYEQY
TRBJ2-5	TRBV7-9	13	ASSPKRGPQETQY
TRBJ2-1	TRBV7-3	16	ASSLGASGSITYNEQF
TRBJ1-2	TRBV11-3	14	ASSCPRGSLVYGYT
TRBJ2-5	TRBV5-4	14	ASSFYQRDSQETQY
TRBJ1-2	TRBV9	11	ASSGQGNYGYT
TRBJ2-4	TRBV4-3	14	ASSQVVQGAKGIQY
TRBJ2-1	TRBV5-1	15	ASSLAPTGWGYNEQF
TRBJ1-2	TRBV27	13	ASSFSGQRVWGYT
TRBJ2-7	TRBV7-9	13	ASSFHSGRTGEQY
TRBJ2-3	TRBV7-9	16	ASSFGLAGGWGTDTQY
TRBJ1-1	TRBV6-1	15	ASSAIQGVYKNTEAF
TRBJ2-1	TRBV28	13	ASRLYGVSNNEQF
TRBJ2-7	TRBV4-1	13	ASSQDPSGGYEQY
TRBJ2-1	TRBV5-6	15	ASSRTSGPSSYNEQF
TRBJ2-7	TRBV14	12	ASSHASGGSEQY
TRBJ1-4	TRBV4-3	13	ASSPYGGNGEKLF
TRBJ1-5	TRBV6-1	9	ASENGVAQH
TRBJ2-7	TRBV7-2	14	ASSPPGTSRSYEQY
TRBJ2-1	TRBV23-1	14	ASSQSRGYHENEQF
TRBJ2-7	TRBV5-4	13	ASSFDRVSSYEQY
TRBJ2-7	TRBV5-4	13	ASSPSSMRPLEQY
TRBJ1-1	TRBV7-9	14	SSSWTNDRGGTEAF
TRBJ2-7	TRBV7-9	14	ASSDKDRELSYEQY
TRBJ1-1	TRBV9	13	ASSVSWRENTEAF
TRBJ1-3	TRBV19	10	ASTRTGNTIY
TRBJ1-1	TRBV28	11	ASRTGLNTEAF
TRBJ2-7	TRBV7-8	12	ASSFRRVSYEQY
TRBJ1-2	TRBV14	13	ASSQGGGRTYGYT
TRBJ2-7	TRBV21-1	12	ASSKGFGTPPQY
TRBJ1-1	TRBV10-3	10	AIKEQGAEAF
TRBJ2-5	TRBV6-5	13	ASSLAGGPGETQY
TRBJ2-7	TRBV4-3	13	ASSHRTGRGGEQY